This T cell receptor (beta chain) was sequenced in a study of blood T cells in healthy people across ages. General study points: TCR beta diversity correlated strongly with naive T cell percentage. Both naive CD4+ cell counts and diversity were greater in long-lived donors than in aged donors. Reliance upon unsorted PBMCs precluded definitive naive versus antigen-experienced comparison.

Through a sample-barcoded 5' primer and a J-beta primer mix, a second PCR was run for roughly 7 to 12 cycles. Every sample produced at least 2.5 million CDR3-containing paired-end reads. TCRdb redid the calling of the 5' RACE reads with MiXCR, one entry per CDR3 protein. The table has about 1.4 million distinct CDR3 sequences, roughly 60% seen once; the top ten hold 6.5% to 8.5%. This CDR3 comprises 13 residues. Per germline, CDR1 ENHRY and CDR2 SYGVKD. V shed 3 bases and J shed 2 bases, with 8 bases lying between them. Points on this clonotype: Its matching antigen is unknown.

The source of this sequence is a man younger than 35 in good health. This rearrangement joins TRBV10-3 to TRBJ2-7; no clear D. Material for sequencing was blood. The CDR3: CAISDGPTYEQYF. DNA for the CDR3: TGTGCCATCAGTGATGGACCCACCTACGAGCAGTACTTC.